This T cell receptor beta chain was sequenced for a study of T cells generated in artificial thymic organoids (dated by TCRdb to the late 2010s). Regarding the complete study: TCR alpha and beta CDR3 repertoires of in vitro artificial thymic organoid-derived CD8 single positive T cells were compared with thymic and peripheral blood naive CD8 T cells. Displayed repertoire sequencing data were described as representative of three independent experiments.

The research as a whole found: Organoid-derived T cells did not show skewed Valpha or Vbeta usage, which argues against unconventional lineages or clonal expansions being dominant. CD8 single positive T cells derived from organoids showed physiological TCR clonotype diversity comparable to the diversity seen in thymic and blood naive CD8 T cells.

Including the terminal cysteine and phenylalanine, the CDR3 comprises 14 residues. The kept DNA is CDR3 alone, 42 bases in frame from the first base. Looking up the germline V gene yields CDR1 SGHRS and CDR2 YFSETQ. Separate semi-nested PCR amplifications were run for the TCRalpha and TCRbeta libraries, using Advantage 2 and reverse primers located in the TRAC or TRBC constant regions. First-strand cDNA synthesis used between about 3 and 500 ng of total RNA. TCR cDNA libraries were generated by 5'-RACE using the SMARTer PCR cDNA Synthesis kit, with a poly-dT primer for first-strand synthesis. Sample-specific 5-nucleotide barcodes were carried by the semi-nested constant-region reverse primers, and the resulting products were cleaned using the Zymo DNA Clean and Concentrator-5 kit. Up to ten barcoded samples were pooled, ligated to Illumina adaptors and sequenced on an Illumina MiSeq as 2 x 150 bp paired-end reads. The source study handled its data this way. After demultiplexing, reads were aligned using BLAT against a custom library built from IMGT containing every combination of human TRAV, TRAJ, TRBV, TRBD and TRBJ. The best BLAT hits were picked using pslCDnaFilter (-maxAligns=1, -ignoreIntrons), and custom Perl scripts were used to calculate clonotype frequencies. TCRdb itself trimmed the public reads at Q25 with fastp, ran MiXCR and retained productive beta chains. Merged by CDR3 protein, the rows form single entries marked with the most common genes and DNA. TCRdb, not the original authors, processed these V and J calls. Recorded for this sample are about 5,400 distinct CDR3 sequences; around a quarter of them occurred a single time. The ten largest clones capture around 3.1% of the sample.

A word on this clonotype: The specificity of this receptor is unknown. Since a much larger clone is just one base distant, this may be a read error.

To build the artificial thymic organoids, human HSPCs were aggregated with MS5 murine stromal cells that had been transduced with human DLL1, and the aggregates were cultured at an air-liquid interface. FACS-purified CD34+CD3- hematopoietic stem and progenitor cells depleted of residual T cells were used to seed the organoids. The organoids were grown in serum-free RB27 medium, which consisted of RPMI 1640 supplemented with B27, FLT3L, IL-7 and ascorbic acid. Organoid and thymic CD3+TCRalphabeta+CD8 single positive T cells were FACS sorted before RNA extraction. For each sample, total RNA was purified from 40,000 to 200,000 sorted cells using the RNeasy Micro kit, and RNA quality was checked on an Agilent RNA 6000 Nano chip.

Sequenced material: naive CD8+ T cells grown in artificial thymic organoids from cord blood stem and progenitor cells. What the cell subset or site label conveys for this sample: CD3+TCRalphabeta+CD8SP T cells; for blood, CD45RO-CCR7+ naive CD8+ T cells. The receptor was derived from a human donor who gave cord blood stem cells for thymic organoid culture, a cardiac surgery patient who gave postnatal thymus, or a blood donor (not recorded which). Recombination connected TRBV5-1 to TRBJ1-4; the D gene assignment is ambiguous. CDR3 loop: CASSLTNTSEKLFF. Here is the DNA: TGCGCCAGCAGCTTGACAAACACTAGTGAAAAACTGTTTTTT. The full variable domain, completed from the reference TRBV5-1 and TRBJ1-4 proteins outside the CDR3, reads KAGVTQTPRYLIKTRGQQVTLSCSPISGHRSVSWYQQTPGQGLQFLFEYFSETQRNKGNFPGRFSGRQFSNSRSEMNVSTLELGDSALYLCASSLTNTSEKLFFGSGTQLSVL.